This TCR beta chain was observed in a study of cytomegalovirus exposure and HLA in healthy donors. Details on this clone: Its antigen remains unidentified.

Points from the study as a whole: It was 164 TCR beta chains that were listed as cytomegalovirus-associated. Relative to equally common others, HLA-associated TCR beta chains showed greater clonal expansion in a later analysis. A few V segments could not be told apart, such as TRBV6-2 and TRBV6-3, and were left out.

The CDR3 has 15 amino acids. V lost 4 bases, J lost 1 base, and 3 bases stayed unmatched. Germline CDR1 and CDR2: SGHDT and YYEEEE. PCR employed 60 Vbeta and 13 Jbeta primers. Some clones are missing from TCRdb's copy, which holds only in-frame ones; the method was immunoSEQ multiplex PCR. Its listing shows over 60,000 clones. The V gene is TRBV5-6, the J gene TRBJ2-5; 11 bases align to TRBD1. The specimen sequenced was PBMCs. The TCR comes from a female donor in good health and CMV-seropositive. CDR3 protein: CASSPDRGLQETQYF. CDR3 nucleotides: TGTGCCAGCAGCCCGGACAGGGGGCTCCAAGAGACCCAGTACTTC.